Listed below are T cell receptor beta chains from one sample, sequenced in a study of blood T cell repertoires in COVID-19. TCRdb's table, derived via immunoSEQ multiplex PCR, lists solely in-frame clones and lacks some. The sample records about 290,000 clones, about 89% being singletons. The sample was PBMCs or T cells enriched from blood (not recorded which). Every receptor here comes from a woman in her 40s who had recovered from COVID-19. The CDR3 runs from the conserved cysteine through the conserved F or W. A D gene is named only where the DNA matches it firmly. Some rows mark clone size as missing; the rest say once, few, many or name a class of expanded clone.

d_gene: TRBD1; j_gene: TRBJ1-4; abundance: -; v_gene: TRBV7-9; CDR3aa: CASRAGQDEKLFF; CDR3nt: TGTGCCAGCAGAGCGGGACAGGATGAAAAACTGTTTTTT
d_gene: TRBD1; j_gene: TRBJ1-2; abundance: once; v_gene: TRBV19; CDR3aa: CASSLTGQGDYGYTF; CDR3nt: TGTGCCAGTAGTTTAACCGGACAGGGCGACTATGGCTACACCTTC
d_gene: TRBD1; j_gene: TRBJ2-5; abundance: -; v_gene: TRBV18; CDR3aa: CASSTGTVLETQYF; CDR3nt: TGTGCCAGCTCCACCGGGACAGTACTAGAGACCCAGTACTTC
d_gene: TRBD1; j_gene: TRBJ2-2; abundance: -; v_gene: TRBV7-9; CDR3aa: CASSLRDRDNTGELFF; CDR3nt: TGTGCCAGCAGCCTCCGGGACAGGGATAACACCGGGGAGCTGTTTTTT
d_gene: -; j_gene: TRBJ2-2; abundance: once; v_gene: TRBV5-1; CDR3aa: CASSFGGAGGELFF; CDR3nt: TGCGCCAGCAGCTTTGGAGGGGCAGGCGGGGAGCTGTTTTTT
d_gene: -; j_gene: TRBJ2-6; abundance: once; v_gene: TRBV21-1; CDR3aa: CASSNFGFSGANVLTF; CDR3nt: TGTGCCAGCAGCAATTTCGGGTTCTCTGGGGCCAACGTCCTGACTTTC
d_gene: TRBD1; j_gene: TRBJ2-2; abundance: -; v_gene: TRBV19; CDR3aa: CASSIGRQGTGELFF; CDR3nt: TGTGCCAGTAGTATAGGTCGACAGGGGACCGGGGAGCTGTTTTTT
d_gene: TRBD2; j_gene: TRBJ2-1; abundance: once; v_gene: TRBV5-1; CDR3aa: CASVAGAARDEQFF; CDR3nt: TGCGCCAGCGTAGCGGGGGCCGCTCGGGATGAGCAGTTCTTC
d_gene: -; j_gene: TRBJ2-7; abundance: -; v_gene: TRBV5-1; CDR3aa: CASSLGTQGLYEQYF; CDR3nt: TGCGCCAGCAGCTTGGGGACTCAAGGCCTCTACGAGCAGTACTTC
d_gene: TRBD2; j_gene: TRBJ2-7; abundance: -; v_gene: TRBV7-6; CDR3aa: CASSLVPPTTSGASYEQYF; CDR3nt: TGTGCCAGCAGCTTAGTTCCCCCGACGACTAGCGGGGCGTCCTACGAGCAGTACTTC
d_gene: -; j_gene: TRBJ1-6; abundance: -; v_gene: TRBV28; CDR3aa: CASSPEPRSPLHF; CDR3nt: TGTGCCAGCAGTCCCGAGCCTAGGTCACCCCTCCACTTT
d_gene: TRBD1; j_gene: TRBJ2-5; abundance: -; v_gene: TRBV29-1; CDR3aa: CSVEVDREETQYF; CDR3nt: TGCAGCGTTGAAGTGGACAGGGAAGAGACCCAGTACTTC
d_gene: -; j_gene: TRBJ2-7; abundance: -; v_gene: TRBV5-6; CDR3aa: CASSLRAISYEQYF; CDR3nt: TGTGCCAGCAGCCTGAGGGCTATTTCATACGAGCAGTACTTC
d_gene: -; j_gene: TRBJ1-2; abundance: -; v_gene: TRBV20-1; CDR3aa: CSASGGGARVNYGYTF; CDR3nt: TGCAGTGCTAGTGGGGGTGGAGCCAGGGTTAACTATGGCTACACCTTC
d_gene: -; j_gene: TRBJ2-7; abundance: -; v_gene: TRBV7-8; CDR3aa: CASSSERVTTYEQYF; CDR3nt: TGTGCCAGCAGCTCAGAGCGGGTCACGACCTACGAGCAGTACTTC
d_gene: -; j_gene: TRBJ1-1; abundance: -; v_gene: TRBV18; CDR3aa: CASSPPAGGTEAFF; CDR3nt: TGTGCCAGCTCACCACCGGCGGGGGGCACTGAAGCTTTCTTT
d_gene: -; j_gene: TRBJ2-6; abundance: -; v_gene: TRBV3-1/TRBV3-2; CDR3aa: CASSQGQFSGANVLTF; CDR3nt: TGTGCCAGCAGCCAAGGTCAGTTCTCTGGGGCCAACGTCCTGACTTTC
d_gene: -; j_gene: TRBJ2-5; abundance: -; v_gene: TRBV30; CDR3aa: CAWSGTEETQYF; CDR3nt: TGTGCCTGGAGTGGGACAGAAGAGACCCAGTACTTC
d_gene: TRBD2; j_gene: TRBJ2-1; abundance: -; v_gene: TRBV5-1; CDR3aa: CASSLTGTSGYNEQFF; CDR3nt: TGCGCCAGCAGCCTAACCGGGACTAGCGGATACAATGAGCAGTTCTTC
d_gene: TRBD1; j_gene: TRBJ1-1; abundance: -; v_gene: TRBV18; CDR3aa: CASSPGTVLEAFF; CDR3nt: TGTGCCAGCTCACCCGGGACAGTACTTGAAGCTTTCTTT
d_gene: -; j_gene: TRBJ2-5; abundance: -; v_gene: TRBV7-9; CDR3aa: CASAGSIHGETQYF; CDR3nt: TGTGCCAGTGCAGGGTCGATACACGGGGAGACCCAGTACTTC
d_gene: TRBD1; j_gene: TRBJ1-5; abundance: once; v_gene: TRBV18; CDR3aa: CASSPAGTGLSPQHF; CDR3nt: TGTGCCAGCTCACCTGCCGGGACAGGGTTGTCTCCCCAGCATTTT
d_gene: TRBD2; j_gene: TRBJ2-1; abundance: -; v_gene: TRBV30; CDR3aa: CAWMLRGLAGGAEQFF; CDR3nt: TGTGCCTGGATGCTCCGGGGACTAGCGGGAGGGGCTGAGCAGTTCTTC
d_gene: -; j_gene: TRBJ2-7; abundance: -; v_gene: TRBV20-1; CDR3aa: CSARAVDEQYF; CDR3nt: TGCAGTGCTAGAGCGGTTGACGAGCAGTACTTC
d_gene: -; j_gene: TRBJ1-4; abundance: -; v_gene: TRBV5-1; CDR3aa: CASSEISGDNEKLFF; CDR3nt: TGCGCCAGCAGCGAGATCTCAGGGGATAATGAAAAACTGTTTTTT
d_gene: TRBD2; j_gene: TRBJ2-5; abundance: -; v_gene: TRBV5-1; CDR3aa: CASSHGRNSGLAETQYF; CDR3nt: TGCGCCAGCAGCCATGGGAGGAATAGCGGGCTTGCAGAGACCCAGTACTTC
d_gene: -; j_gene: TRBJ2-1; abundance: -; v_gene: TRBV11-2; CDR3aa: CASSPLNEQFF; CDR3nt: TGTGCCAGCAGCCCCCTCAATGAGCAGTTCTTC
d_gene: TRBD2; j_gene: TRBJ2-3; abundance: once; v_gene: TRBV19; CDR3aa: CASSIEGTRYTDTQYF; CDR3nt: TGTGCCAGTAGTATTGAGGGGACTAGGTACACAGATACGCAGTATTTT
d_gene: TRBD2; j_gene: TRBJ2-1; abundance: -; v_gene: TRBV9; CDR3aa: CASSPRGGHGNEQFF; CDR3nt: TGTGCCAGCAGCCCCCGGGGGGGCCACGGGAATGAGCAGTTCTTC
d_gene: -; j_gene: TRBJ1-2; abundance: once; v_gene: TRBV4-3; CDR3aa: CASSQEGHANYGYTF; CDR3nt: TGCGCCAGCAGCCAGGAAGGACACGCTAACTATGGCTACACCTTC
d_gene: -; j_gene: TRBJ2-7; abundance: -; v_gene: TRBV5-1; CDR3aa: CASSFVGAEEQYF; CDR3nt: TGCGCCAGCAGCTTTGTGGGGGCTGAAGAGCAGTACTTC
d_gene: -; j_gene: TRBJ1-1; abundance: -; v_gene: TRBV19; CDR3aa: CASSIDRGQRLTKWNTEAFF; CDR3nt: TGTGCCAGTAGTATAGATCGAGGACAGCGTCTGACCAAATGGAACACTGAAGCTTTCTTT
d_gene: -; j_gene: TRBJ1-1; abundance: -; v_gene: TRBV27; CDR3aa: CASRDYRAGGAEAFF; CDR3nt: TGTGCCAGCAGAGATTACAGGGCGGGAGGCGCTGAAGCTTTCTTT
d_gene: -; j_gene: TRBJ2-5; abundance: -; v_gene: TRBV7-2; CDR3aa: CASSLERVQETQYF; CDR3nt: TGTGCCAGCAGCTTAGAACGGGTACAAGAGACCCAGTACTTC
d_gene: -; j_gene: TRBJ1-2; abundance: -; v_gene: TRBV6-1; CDR3aa: CASSDGGVYGYTF; CDR3nt: TGTGCCAGCAGTGACGGAGGAGTTTATGGCTACACCTTC
d_gene: -; j_gene: TRBJ1-2; abundance: -; v_gene: TRBV7-9; CDR3aa: CASSPRAGYGYTF; CDR3nt: TGTGCCAGCAGCCCCCGTGCAGGGTATGGCTACACCTTC
d_gene: -; j_gene: TRBJ1-5; abundance: -; v_gene: TRBV6-6; CDR3aa: CASTNFSNQPQHF; CDR3nt: TGTGCCAGCACCAATTTTAGCAATCAGCCCCAGCATTTT
d_gene: -; j_gene: TRBJ2-1; abundance: -; v_gene: TRBV12-5; CDR3aa: CASGPPARARSSYNEQFF; CDR3nt: TGTGCTAGTGGTCCCCCCGCGCGGGCCCGGAGCTCCTACAATGAGCAGTTCTTC
d_gene: -; j_gene: TRBJ1-2; abundance: -; v_gene: TRBV6-2/TRBV6-3; CDR3aa: CASSYPGFYGYTF; CDR3nt: TGTGCCAGCAGTTACCCCGGGTTCTATGGCTACACCTTC
d_gene: TRBD2; j_gene: TRBJ2-1; abundance: once; v_gene: TRBV7-3; CDR3aa: CASSLGGRASNEQFF; CDR3nt: TGTGCCAGCAGCTTAGGCGGGAGGGCCTCCAATGAGCAGTTCTTC
d_gene: TRBD1; j_gene: TRBJ1-5; abundance: -; v_gene: TRBV19; CDR3aa: CASSGGTGRGQPQHF; CDR3nt: TGTGCCAGTAGTGGAGGGACAGGGAGGGGTCAGCCCCAGCATTTT
d_gene: TRBD1; j_gene: TRBJ1-2; abundance: -; v_gene: TRBV29-1; CDR3aa: CSATDRGGYGYTF; CDR3nt: TGCAGCGCTACAGACAGGGGGGGCTATGGCTACACCTTC
d_gene: -; j_gene: TRBJ1-1; abundance: -; v_gene: TRBV4-1; CDR3aa: CASSQPLRGTEAFF; CDR3nt: TGCGCCAGCAGCCAGCCCTTGAGAGGCACTGAAGCTTTCTTT
d_gene: -; j_gene: TRBJ1-2; abundance: -; v_gene: TRBV6-5; CDR3aa: CASRTGGMGYTF; CDR3nt: TGTGCCAGCAGGACCGGCGGCATGGGCTACACCTTC
d_gene: -; j_gene: TRBJ1-1; abundance: -; v_gene: TRBV5-1; CDR3aa: CASSSDRPNTEAFF; CDR3nt: TGCGCCAGCAGCTCAGACAGGCCGAACACTGAAGCTTTCTTT
d_gene: -; j_gene: TRBJ2-1; abundance: -; v_gene: TRBV12-5; CDR3aa: CASGVEGMSNEQFF; CDR3nt: TGTGCTAGTGGGGTCGAGGGTATGAGCAATGAGCAGTTCTTC
d_gene: -; j_gene: TRBJ2-1; abundance: -; v_gene: TRBV2; CDR3aa: CASRANSGDNEQFF; CDR3nt: TGTGCCAGCAGGGCTAATAGCGGAGACAATGAGCAGTTCTTC
d_gene: TRBD1; j_gene: TRBJ1-5; abundance: -; v_gene: TRBV7-9; CDR3aa: CASSLAGGQGAQPQHF; CDR3nt: TGTGCCAGCAGCTTAGCGGGGGGACAGGGAGCACAGCCCCAGCATTTT
d_gene: -; j_gene: TRBJ2-5; abundance: -; v_gene: TRBV7-2; CDR3aa: CASSLGLRGGQETQYF; CDR3nt: TGTGCCAGCAGCTTAGGGCTGAGAGGGGGCCAAGAGACCCAGTACTTC
d_gene: -; j_gene: TRBJ1-6; abundance: -; v_gene: TRBV2; CDR3aa: CASSERSYNSPLHF; CDR3nt: TGTGCCAGCAGTGAGCGCTCCTATAATTCACCCCTCCACTTT
d_gene: -; j_gene: TRBJ1-6; abundance: -; v_gene: TRBV9; CDR3aa: CASSVVNNSPLHF; CDR3nt: TGTGCCAGCAGCGTAGTTAATAATTCACCCCTCCACTTT
d_gene: TRBD1; j_gene: TRBJ2-7; abundance: -; v_gene: TRBV30; CDR3aa: CAWGDSVKYEQYF; CDR3nt: TGTGCCTGGGGGGACAGCGTGAAGTACGAGCAGTACTTC
d_gene: -; j_gene: TRBJ2-4; abundance: once; v_gene: TRBV21-1; CDR3aa: CASSPSSGRVNIQYF; CDR3nt: TGTGCCAGCAGCCCATCTAGCGGGAGGGTGAACATTCAGTACTTC
d_gene: -; j_gene: TRBJ1-1; abundance: -; v_gene: TRBV2; CDR3aa: CASSEEAGKAFF; CDR3nt: TGTGCCAGCAGTGAAGAGGCAGGGAAAGCTTTCTTT
d_gene: -; j_gene: TRBJ1-4; abundance: -; v_gene: TRBV5-5; CDR3aa: CASSLAGNEKLFF; CDR3nt: TGTGCCAGCAGCTTGGCGGGTAATGAAAAACTGTTTTTT
d_gene: -; j_gene: TRBJ1-1; abundance: -; v_gene: TRBV5-4; CDR3aa: CASSFKSGVGGTEAFF; CDR3nt: TGTGCCAGCAGTTTTAAATCAGGGGTCGGAGGCACTGAAGCTTTCTTT
d_gene: TRBD2; j_gene: TRBJ2-1; abundance: -; v_gene: TRBV24-1; CDR3aa: CATSDYALLGMSGRVDEQFF; CDR3nt: TGTGCCACCAGTGATTACGCTCTTTTGGGGATGAGCGGGAGGGTGGATGAGCAGTTCTTC
d_gene: TRBD1; j_gene: TRBJ1-2; abundance: -; v_gene: TRBV5-1; CDR3aa: CASSLASGGDYGYTF; CDR3nt: TGCGCCAGCAGCTTGGCCTCAGGGGGCGACTATGGCTACACCTTC
d_gene: TRBD1; j_gene: TRBJ2-2; abundance: -; v_gene: TRBV5-1; CDR3aa: CASSPGTGGFRNGELFF; CDR3nt: TGCGCCAGCAGCCCCGGGACAGGGGGTTTTCGCAACGGGGAGCTGTTTTTT